This T cell receptor beta chain comes out of a study of blood T cell repertoires in COVID-19. Study-level background: Sources were T cells, B-cell-depleted T cells, or PBMCs; the material itself was cDNA or gDNA.

Produced via immunoSEQ multiplex PCR; TCRdb's table is partial and in-frame only. The repertoire includes fewer than 30,000 clones, 65% to 90% of them detected once, and 24% sits in the top ten. CDR3 length: 15 amino acids. In germline, CDR1 is LGHNT, CDR2 FRNRAP. Trimming removed 4 bases from V and 3 bases from J, with 16 bases in between. V gene TRBV12-5 combines with J gene TRBJ2-7, with a possible D match to TRBD1 (5 bases). Sequenced: peripheral blood. This receptor was identified in a human donor in a cohort sampled during active COVID-19. The CDR3 loop reads CASGSPAGPSYEQYF. The CDR3 DNA is TGTGCTAGTGGTTCCCCCGCAGGGCCCAGCTACGAGCAGTACTTC.